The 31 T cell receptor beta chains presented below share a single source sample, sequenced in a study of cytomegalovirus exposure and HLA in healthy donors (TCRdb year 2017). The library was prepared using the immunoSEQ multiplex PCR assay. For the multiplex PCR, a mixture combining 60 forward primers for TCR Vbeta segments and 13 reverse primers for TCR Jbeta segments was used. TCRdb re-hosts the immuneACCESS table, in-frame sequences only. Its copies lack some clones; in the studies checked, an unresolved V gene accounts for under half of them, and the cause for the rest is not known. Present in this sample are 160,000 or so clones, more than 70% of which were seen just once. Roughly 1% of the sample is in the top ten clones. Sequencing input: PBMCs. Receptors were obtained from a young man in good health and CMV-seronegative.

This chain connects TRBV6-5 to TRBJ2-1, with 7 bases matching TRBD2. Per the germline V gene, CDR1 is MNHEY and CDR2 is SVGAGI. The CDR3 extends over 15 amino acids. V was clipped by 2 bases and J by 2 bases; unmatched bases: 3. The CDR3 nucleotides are TGTGCCAGCAGTTACGCGGCGGGAGCCTACAATGAGCAGTTCTTC. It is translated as CASSYAAGAYNEQFF.

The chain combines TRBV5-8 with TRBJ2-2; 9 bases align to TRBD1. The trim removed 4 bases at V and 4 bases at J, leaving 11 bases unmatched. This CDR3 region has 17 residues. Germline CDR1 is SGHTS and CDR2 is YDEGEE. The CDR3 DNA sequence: TGTGCCAGCAGCCCAAAGTCCCGGGACAGGGTCACCGGGGAGCTGTTTTTT. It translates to CASSPKSRDRVTGELFF.

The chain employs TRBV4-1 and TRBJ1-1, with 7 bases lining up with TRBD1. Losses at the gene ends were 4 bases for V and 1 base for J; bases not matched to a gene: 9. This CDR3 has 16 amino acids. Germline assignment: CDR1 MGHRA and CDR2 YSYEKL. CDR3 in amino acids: CASSPTRDSANTEAFF. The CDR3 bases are TGCGCCAGCAGCCCAACTCGGGACAGTGCGAACACTGAAGCTTTCTTT.

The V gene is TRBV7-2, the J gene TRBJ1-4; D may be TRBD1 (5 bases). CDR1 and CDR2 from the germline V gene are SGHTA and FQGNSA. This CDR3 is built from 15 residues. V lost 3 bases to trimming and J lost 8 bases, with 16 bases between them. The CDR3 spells CASSLGGMSREKLFF. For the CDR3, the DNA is TGTGCCAGCAGCTTGGGGGGGATGTCAAGGGAAAAACTGTTTTTT.

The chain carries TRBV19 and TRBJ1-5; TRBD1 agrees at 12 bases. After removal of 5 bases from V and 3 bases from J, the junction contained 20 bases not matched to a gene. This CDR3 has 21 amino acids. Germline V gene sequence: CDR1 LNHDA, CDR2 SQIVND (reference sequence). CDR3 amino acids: CASSLFSTGTGGGPSNQPQHF. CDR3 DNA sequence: TGTGCCAGTAGTCTGTTCTCGACCGGGACAGGGGGCGGCCCTTCCAATCAGCCCCAGCATTTT. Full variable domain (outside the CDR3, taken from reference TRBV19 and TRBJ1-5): DGGITQSPKYLFRKEGQNVTLSCEQNLNHDAMYWYRQDPGQGLRLIYYSQIVNDFQKGDIAEGYSVSREKKESFPLTVTSAQKNPTAFYLCASSLFSTGTGGGPSNQPQHFGDGTRLSIL.

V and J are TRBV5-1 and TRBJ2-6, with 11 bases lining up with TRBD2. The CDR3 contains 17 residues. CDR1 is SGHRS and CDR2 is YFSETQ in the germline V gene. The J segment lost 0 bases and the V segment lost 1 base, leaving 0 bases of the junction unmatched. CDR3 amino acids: CASSLTSGSSGANVLTF. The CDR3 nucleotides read TGCGCCAGCAGCTTGACTAGCGGGAGCTCTGGGGCCAACGTCCTGACTTTC.

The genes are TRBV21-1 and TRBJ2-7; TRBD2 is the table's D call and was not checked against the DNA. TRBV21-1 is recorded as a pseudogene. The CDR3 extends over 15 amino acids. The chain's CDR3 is CASSKGMWGGIEQYF. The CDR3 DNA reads TGTGCCAGCAGCAAAGGGATGTGGGGGGGGATCGAGCAGTACTTC.

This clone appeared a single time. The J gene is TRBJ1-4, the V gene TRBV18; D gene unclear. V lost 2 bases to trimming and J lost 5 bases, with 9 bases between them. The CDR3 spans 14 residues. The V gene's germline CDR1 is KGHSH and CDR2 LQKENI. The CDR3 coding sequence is TGTGCCAGCTCACCAGCGGCAGAGAATGAAAAACTGTTTTTT. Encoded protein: CASSPAAENEKLFF.

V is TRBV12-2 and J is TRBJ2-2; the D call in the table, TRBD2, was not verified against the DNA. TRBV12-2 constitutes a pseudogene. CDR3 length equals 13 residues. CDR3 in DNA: TGTGCAAGTCGCTTATCTAACACCGGGGAGCTGTTTTTT. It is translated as CASRLSNTGELFF.

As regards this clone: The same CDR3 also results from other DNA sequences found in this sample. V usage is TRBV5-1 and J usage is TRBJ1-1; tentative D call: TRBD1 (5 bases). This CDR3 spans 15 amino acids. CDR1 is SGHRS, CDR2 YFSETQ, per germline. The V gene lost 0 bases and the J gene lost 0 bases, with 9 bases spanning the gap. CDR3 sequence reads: CASSLVGRVNTEAFF. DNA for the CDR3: TGCGCCAGCAGCTTGGTGGGCAGGGTGAACACTGAAGCTTTCTTT.

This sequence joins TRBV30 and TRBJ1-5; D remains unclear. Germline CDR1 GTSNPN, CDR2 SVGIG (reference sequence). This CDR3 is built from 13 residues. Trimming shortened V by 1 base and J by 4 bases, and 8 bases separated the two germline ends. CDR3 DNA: TGTGCCTGGAGTGGACAACCTAATCAGCCCCAGCATTTT. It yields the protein CAWSGQPNQPQHF.

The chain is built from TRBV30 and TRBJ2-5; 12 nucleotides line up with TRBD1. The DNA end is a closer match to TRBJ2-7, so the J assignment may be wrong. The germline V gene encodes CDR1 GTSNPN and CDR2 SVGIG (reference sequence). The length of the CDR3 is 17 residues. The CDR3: CAWSVYPGQGAGYEQYF. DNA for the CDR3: TGTGCCTGGAGTGTTTACCCGGGACAGGGGGCAGGGTACGAGCAGTACTTC.

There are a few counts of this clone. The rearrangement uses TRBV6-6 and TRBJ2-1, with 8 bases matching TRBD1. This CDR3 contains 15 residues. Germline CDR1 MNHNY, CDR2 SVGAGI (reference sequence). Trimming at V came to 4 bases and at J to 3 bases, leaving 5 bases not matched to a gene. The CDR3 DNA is TGTGCCAGCAGTTGGACAGGGAATCACTACAATGAGCAGTTCTTC. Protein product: CASSWTGNHYNEQFF.

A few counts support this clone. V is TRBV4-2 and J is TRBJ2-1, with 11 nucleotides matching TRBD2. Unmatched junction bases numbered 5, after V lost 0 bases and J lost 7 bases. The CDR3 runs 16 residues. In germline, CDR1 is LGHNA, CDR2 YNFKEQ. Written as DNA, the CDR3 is TGTGCCAGCAGCCAAGATGCACTAGCGGGGGAAAATGAGCAGTTCTTC. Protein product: CASSQDALAGENEQFF.

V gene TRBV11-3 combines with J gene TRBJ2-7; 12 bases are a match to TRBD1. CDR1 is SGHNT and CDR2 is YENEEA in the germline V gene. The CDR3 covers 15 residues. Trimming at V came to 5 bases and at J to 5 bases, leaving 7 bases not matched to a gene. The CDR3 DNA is TGTGCCAGCAGCGCGTCCGGGACAGGGGGCAACGAGCAGTACTTC. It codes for CASSASGTGGNEQYF.

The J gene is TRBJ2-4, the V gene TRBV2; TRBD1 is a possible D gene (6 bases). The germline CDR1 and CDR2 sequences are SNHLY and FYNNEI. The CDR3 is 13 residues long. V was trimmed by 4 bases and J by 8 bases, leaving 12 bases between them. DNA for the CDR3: TGTGCCAGCAGTGTCGGCAGGGGAGACATTCAGTACTTC. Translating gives CASSVGRGDIQYF.

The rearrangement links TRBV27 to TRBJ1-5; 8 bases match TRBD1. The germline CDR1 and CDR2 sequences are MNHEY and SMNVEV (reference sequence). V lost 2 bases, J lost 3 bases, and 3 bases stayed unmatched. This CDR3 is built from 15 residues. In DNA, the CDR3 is TGTGCCAGCAGTTTAGGACAGGGCCACAATCAGCCCCAGCATTTT. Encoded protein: CASSLGQGHNQPQHF.

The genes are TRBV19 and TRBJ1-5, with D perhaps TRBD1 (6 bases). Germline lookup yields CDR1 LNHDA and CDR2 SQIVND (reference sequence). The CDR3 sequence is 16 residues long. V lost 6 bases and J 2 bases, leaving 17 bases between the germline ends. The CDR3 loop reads CASRPLGAAGNQPQHF. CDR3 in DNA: TGTGCCAGTAGACCCCTGGGGGCGGCGGGCAATCAGCCCCAGCATTTT.

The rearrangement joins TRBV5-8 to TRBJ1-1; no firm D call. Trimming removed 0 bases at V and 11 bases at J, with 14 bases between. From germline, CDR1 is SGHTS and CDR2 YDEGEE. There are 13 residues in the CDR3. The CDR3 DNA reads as TGTGCCAGCAGCTTGGTGAGGAGCACCGTCGCTTTCTTT. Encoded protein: CASSLVRSTVAFF.

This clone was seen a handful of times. The CDR3 nucleotides read TGTGCCATCCCCGGGACAGGATTACGAGAGACCCAGTACTTC. This codes for CAIPGTGLRETQYF. This chain joins TRBV2 and TRBJ2-5; 8 nucleotides line up with TRBD1. This CDR3 region has 14 residues. CDR1 is SNHLY and CDR2 is FYNNEI in the germline V gene. The ends lost 10 bases at V and 4 bases at J; junction bases unmatched: 11.

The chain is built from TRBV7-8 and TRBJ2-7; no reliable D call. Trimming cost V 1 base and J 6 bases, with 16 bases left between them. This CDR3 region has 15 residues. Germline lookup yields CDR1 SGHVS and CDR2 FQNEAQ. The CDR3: CASSLGSNIGFEQYF. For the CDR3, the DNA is TGTGCCAGCAGCTTAGGCTCAAATATCGGGTTCGAGCAGTACTTC.

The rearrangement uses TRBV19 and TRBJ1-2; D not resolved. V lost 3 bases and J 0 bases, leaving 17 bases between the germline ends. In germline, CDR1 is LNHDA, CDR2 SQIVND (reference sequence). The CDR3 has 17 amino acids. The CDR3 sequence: CASSMREEWNSNYGYTF. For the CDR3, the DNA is TGTGCCAGTAGTATGAGGGAAGAGTGGAACTCTAACTATGGCTACACCTTC. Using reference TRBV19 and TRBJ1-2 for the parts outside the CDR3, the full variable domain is DGGITQSPKYLFRKEGQNVTLSCEQNLNHDAMYWYRQDPGQGLRLIYYSQIVNDFQKGDIAEGYSVSREKKESFPLTVTSAQKNPTAFYLCASSMREEWNSNYGYTFGSGTRLTVV.

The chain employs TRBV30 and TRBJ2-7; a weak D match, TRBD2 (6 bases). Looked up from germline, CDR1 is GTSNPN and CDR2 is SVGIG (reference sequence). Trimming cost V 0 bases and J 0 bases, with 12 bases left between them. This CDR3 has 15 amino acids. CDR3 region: CAWSVRGWDSYEQYF. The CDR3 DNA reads TGTGCCTGGAGTGTCCGGGGGTGGGACTCCTACGAGCAGTACTTC.

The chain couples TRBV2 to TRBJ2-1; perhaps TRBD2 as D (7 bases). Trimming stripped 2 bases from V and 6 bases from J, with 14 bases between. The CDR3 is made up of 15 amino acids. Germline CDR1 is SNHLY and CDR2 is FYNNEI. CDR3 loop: CASSEMAGAGNEQFF. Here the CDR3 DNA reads TGTGCCAGCAGTGAAATGGCGGGGGCCGGCAATGAGCAGTTCTTC.

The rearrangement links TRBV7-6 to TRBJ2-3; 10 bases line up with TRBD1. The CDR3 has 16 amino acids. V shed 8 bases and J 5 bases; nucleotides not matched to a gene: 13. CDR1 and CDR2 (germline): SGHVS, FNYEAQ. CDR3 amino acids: CASRLGTGATLDTQYF. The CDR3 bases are TGTGCCAGCCGCCTTGGGACAGGGGCGACCCTAGATACGCAGTATTTT. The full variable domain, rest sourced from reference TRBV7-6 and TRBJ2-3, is GAGVSQSPRYKVTKRGQDVALRCDPISGHVSLYWYRQALGQGPEFLTYFNYEAQQDKSGLPNDRFSAERPEGSISTLTIQRTEQRDSAMYRCASRLGTGATLDTQYFGPGTRLTVL.

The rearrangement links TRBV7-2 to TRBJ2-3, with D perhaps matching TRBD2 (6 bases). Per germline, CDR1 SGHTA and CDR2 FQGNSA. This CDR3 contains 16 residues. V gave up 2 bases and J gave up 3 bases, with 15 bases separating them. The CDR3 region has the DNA TGTGCCAGCAGCTTACGGTCCGACGGACTAACAGATACGCAGTATTTT. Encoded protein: CASSLRSDGLTDTQYF.

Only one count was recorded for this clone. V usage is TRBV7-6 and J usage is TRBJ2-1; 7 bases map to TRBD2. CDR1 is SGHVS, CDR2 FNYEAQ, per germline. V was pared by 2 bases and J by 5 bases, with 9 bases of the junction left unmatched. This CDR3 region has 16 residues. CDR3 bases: TGTGCCAGCAGCTTACCTCGGACTAGTTTTAACAATGAGCAGTTCTTC. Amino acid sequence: CASSLPRTSFNNEQFF.

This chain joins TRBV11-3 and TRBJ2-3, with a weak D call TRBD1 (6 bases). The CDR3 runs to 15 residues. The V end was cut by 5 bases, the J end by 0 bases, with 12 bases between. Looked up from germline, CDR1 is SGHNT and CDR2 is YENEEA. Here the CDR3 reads CASSQEGGSTDTQYF. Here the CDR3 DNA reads TGTGCCAGCAGCCAAGAAGGGGGAAGCACAGATACGCAGTATTTT.

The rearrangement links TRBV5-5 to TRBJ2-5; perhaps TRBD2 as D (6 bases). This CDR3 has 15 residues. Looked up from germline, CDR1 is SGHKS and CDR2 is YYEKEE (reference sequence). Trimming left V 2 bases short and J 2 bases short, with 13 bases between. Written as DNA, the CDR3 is TGTGCCAGCAGCTTTGGGACTTTCCAACAAGAGACCCAGTACTTC. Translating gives CASSFGTFQQETQYF.

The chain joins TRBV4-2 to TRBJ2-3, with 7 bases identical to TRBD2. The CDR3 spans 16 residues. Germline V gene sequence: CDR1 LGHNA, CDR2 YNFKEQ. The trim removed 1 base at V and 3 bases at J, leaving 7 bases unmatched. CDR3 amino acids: CASSQGGRARTDTQYF. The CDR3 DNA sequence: TGTGCCAGCAGCCAAGGAGGGAGGGCCAGAACAGATACGCAGTATTTT.

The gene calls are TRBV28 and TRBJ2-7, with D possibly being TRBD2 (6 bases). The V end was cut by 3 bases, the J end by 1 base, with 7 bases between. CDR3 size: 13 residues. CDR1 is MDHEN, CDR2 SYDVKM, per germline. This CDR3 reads CASSFGRSYEQYF. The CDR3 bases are TGTGCCAGCAGTTTTGGGAGGTCCTACGAGCAGTACTTC.